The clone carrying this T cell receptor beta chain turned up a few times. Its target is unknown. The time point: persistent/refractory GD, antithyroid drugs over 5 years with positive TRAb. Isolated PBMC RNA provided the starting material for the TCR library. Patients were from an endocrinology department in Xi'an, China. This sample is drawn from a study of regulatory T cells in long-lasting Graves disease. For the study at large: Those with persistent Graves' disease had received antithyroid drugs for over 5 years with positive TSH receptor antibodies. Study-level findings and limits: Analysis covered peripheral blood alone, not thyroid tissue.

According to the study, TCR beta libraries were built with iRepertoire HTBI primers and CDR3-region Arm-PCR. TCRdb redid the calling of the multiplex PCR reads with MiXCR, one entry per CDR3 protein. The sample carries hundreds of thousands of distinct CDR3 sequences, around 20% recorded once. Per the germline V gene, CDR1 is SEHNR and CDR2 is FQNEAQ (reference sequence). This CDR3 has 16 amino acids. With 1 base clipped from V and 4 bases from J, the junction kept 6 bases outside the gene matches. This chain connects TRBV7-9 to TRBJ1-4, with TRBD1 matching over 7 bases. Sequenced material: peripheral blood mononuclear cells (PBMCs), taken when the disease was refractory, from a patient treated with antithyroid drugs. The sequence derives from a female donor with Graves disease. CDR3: CASSLETGPGNEKLFF. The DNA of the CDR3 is TGTGCCAGCAGCTTAGAGACAGGGCCCGGTAATGAAAAACTGTTTTTT.